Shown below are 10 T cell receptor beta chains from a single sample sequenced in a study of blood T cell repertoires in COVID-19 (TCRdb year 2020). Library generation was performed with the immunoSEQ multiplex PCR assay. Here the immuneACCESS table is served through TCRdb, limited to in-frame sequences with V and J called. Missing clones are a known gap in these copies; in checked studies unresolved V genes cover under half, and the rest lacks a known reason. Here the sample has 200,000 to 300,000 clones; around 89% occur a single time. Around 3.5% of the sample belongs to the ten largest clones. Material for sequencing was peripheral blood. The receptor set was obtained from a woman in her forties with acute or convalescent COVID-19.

The CDR3 spells CASSWTAQETQYF. The CDR3 nucleotides read TGCGCCAGCAGCTGGACAGCTCAAGAGACCCAGTACTTC. The genes are TRBV5-1 and TRBJ2-5; D is possibly TRBD1 (6 bases). This CDR3 has 13 residues. Between the trimmed V and J ends, which lost 3 bases and 2 bases, there was a span of 8 bases. The germline V gene has CDR1 SGHRS and CDR2 YFSETQ.

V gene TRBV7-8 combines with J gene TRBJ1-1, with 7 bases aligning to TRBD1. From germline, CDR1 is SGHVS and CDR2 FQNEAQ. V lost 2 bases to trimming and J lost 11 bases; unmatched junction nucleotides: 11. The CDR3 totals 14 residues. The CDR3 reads CASSLRGGAGGAFF. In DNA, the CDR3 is TGTGCCAGCAGCTTAAGAGGTGGGGCAGGGGGGGCTTTCTTT. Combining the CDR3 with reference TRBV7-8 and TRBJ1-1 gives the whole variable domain GAGVSQSPRYKVAKRGQDVALRCDPISGHVSLFWYQQALGQGPEFLTYFQNEAQLDKSGLPSDRFFAERPEGSVSTLKIQRTQQEDSAVYLCASSLRGGAGGAFFGQGTRLTVV.

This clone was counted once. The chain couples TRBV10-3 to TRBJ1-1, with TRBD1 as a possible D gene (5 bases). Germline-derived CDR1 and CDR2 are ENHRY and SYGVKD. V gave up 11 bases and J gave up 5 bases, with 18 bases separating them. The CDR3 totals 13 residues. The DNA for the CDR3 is TGTGCCGGCTCGCCAGGGTCTAGAACTGAAGCTTTCTTT. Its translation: CAGSPGSRTEAFF.

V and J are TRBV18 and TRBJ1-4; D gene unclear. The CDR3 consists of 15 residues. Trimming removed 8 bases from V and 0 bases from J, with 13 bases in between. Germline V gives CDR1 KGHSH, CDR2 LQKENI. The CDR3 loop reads CASRRREATNEKLFF. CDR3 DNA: TGTGCCAGCCGGCGTCGGGAAGCAACTAATGAAAAACTGTTTTTT. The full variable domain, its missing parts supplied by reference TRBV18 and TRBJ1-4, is NAGVMQNPRHLVRRRGQEARLRCSPMKGHSHVYWYRQLPEEGLKFMVYLQKENIIDESGMPKERFSAEFPKEGPSILRIQQVVRGDSAAYFCASRRREATNEKLFFGSGTQLSVL.

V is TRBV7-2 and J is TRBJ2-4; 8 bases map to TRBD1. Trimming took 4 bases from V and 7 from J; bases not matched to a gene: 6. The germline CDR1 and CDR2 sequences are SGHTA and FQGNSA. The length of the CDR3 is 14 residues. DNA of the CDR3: TGTGCCAGCAGCTCTAGACACAGGGGGAACATTCAGTACTTC. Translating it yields CASSSRHRGNIQYF. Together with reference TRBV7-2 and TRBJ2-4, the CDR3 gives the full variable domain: GAGVSQSPSNKVTEKGKDVELRCDPISGHTALYWYRQSLGQGLEFLIYFQGNSAPDKSGLPSDRFSAERTGGSVSTLTIQRTQQEDSAVYLCASSSRHRGNIQYFGAGTRLSVL.

The CDR3: CASSFRQGVGTGELFF. The CDR3 region has the DNA TGTGCCAGCAGCTTCAGACAGGGGGTAGGCACCGGGGAGCTGTTTTTT. This chain uses TRBV11-2 with TRBJ2-2; 9 bases match TRBD1. V was pared by 3 bases and J by 4 bases, with 6 bases of the junction left unmatched. Looked up from germline, CDR1 is SGHAT and CDR2 is FQNNGV. CDR3 length equals 16 residues.

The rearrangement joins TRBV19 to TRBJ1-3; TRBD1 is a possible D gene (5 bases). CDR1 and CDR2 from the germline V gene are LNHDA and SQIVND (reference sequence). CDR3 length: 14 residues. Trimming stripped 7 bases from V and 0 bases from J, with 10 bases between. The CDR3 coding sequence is TGTGCCAGTAACTACCAGGGCTCTGGAAACACCATATATTTT. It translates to CASNYQGSGNTIYF.

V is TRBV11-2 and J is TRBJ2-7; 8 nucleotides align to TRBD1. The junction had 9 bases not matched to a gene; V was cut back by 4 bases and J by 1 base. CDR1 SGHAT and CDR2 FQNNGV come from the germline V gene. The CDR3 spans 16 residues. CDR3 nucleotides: TGTGCCAGCAGCTCCCTTCGGACAGGGCCGTCCTACGAGCAGTACGTC. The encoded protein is CASSSLRTGPSYEQYV.

The CDR3 here is CSVGTANTEAFF. The CDR3 DNA is TGCAGCGTTGGGACAGCCAACACTGAAGCTTTCTTT. The genes are TRBV29-1 and TRBJ1-1; tentatively, D is TRBD1 (6 bases). The CDR3 loop spans 12 amino acids. V was pared by 4 bases and J by 2 bases, with 8 bases between. Per germline, CDR1 SQVTM and CDR2 ANQGSEA.

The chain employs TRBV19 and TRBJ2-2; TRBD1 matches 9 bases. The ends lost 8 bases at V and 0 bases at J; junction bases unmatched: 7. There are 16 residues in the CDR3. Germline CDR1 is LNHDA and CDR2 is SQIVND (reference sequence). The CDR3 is CASVFTGGPNTGELFF. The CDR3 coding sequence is TGTGCCAGTGTTTTTACAGGGGGCCCGAACACCGGGGAGCTGTTTTTT.